This T cell receptor beta chain was identified during a study of OX40 agonist ivuxolimab in advanced cancers. This clone was seen a few times. Sequencing was performed with immunoSEQ multiplex PCR; in TCRdb, only in-frame clones are kept and a portion is missing. The sample records around 19,000 clones, roughly 70% being singletons. The CDR3 is 15 residues long. Germline V lookup: CDR1 SQVTM, CDR2 ANQGSEA. V shed 6 bases, J shed 4 bases, and the junction held 14 bases outside the gene matches. This chain links TRBV29-1 with TRBJ2-5, with 7 bases aligning to TRBD1. The sample here was CD4+ or CD8+ T cells sorted from blood, taken in a trial of the OX40 agonist ivuxolimab. This TCR was recovered from an adult with an advanced solid tumor such as melanoma, head and neck, liver or kidney cancer. CDR3 protein: CSVDQTGEWRETQYF. The CDR3 coding sequence is TGCAGCGTCGACCAAACAGGGGAGTGGCGAGAGACCCAGTACTTC.